The clone carrying this TCR beta chain was seen ten or more times. Its antigen is undetermined. The data stem from a study of breast tumors, draining lymph nodes, adjacent tissues. Each CDR3 protein gets one entry after TCRdb re-called the multiplex PCR reads with MiXCR. This sample has some 31,000 distinct CDR3 sequences, with 63% found just once. Study outcomes and limitations: Tumor repertoires ranked between lymph nodes and nontumor tissue in diversity, with V and J gene preferences.

The CDR3 is 14 residues long. Germline assignment: CDR1 SGHRS and CDR2 YFSETQ. J lost 7 bases, V lost 4 bases, and 6 bases had no gene match. This clonotype was sampled from a female donor with breast cancer. Some clones in this sample may be carry-over from other donors' samples. Sequenced sample: breast tumor tissue. V usage is TRBV5-1 and J usage is TRBJ2-1, with TRBD1 matching over 9 bases. CDR3 in amino acids: CASSEPGQGNEQFF. CDR3 nucleotides: TGCGCCAGCAGCGAGCCGGGACAGGGAAATGAGCAGTTCTTC. The whole variable domain, filled in from reference TRBV5-1 and TRBJ2-1, reads KAGVTQTPRYLIKTRGQQVTLSCSPISGHRSVSWYQQTPGQGLQFLFEYFSETQRNKGNFPGRFSGRQFSNSRSEMNVSTLELGDSALYLCASSEPGQGNEQFFGPGTRLTVL.